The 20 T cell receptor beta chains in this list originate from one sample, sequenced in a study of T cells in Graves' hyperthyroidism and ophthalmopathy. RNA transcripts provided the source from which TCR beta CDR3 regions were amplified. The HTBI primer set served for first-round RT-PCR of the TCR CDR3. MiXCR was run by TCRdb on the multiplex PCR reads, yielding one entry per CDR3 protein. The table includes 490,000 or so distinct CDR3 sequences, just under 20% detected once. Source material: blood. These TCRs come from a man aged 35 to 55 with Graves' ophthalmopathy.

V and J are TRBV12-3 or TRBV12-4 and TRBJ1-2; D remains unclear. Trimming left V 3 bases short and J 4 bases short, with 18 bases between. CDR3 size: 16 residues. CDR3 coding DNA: TGTGCCAGCAGTTTCCCACCCCTCGGTAGCCCCTATGGCTACACCTTC. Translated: CASSFPPLGSPYGYTF.

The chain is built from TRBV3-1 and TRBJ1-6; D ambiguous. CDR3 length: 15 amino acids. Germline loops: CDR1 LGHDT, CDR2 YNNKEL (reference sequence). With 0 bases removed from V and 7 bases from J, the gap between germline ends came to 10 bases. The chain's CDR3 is CASSQDLSPNSPLHF. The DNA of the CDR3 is TGTGCCAGCAGCCAAGATCTTTCCCCGAATTCACCCCTCCACTTT. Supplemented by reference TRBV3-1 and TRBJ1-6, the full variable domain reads DTAVSQTPKYLVTQMGNDKSIKCEQNLGHDTMYWYKQDSKKFLKIMFSYNNKELIINETVPNRFSPKSPDKAHLNLHINSLELGDSAVYFCASSQDLSPNSPLHFGNGTRLTVT.

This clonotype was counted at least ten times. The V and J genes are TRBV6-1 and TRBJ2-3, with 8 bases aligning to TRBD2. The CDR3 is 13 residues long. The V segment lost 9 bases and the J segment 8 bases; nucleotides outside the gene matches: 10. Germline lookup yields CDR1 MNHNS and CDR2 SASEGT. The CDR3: CARTRGRGGTQYF. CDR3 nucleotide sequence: TGTGCCAGAACGAGGGGCCGGGGGGGTACGCAGTATTTT.

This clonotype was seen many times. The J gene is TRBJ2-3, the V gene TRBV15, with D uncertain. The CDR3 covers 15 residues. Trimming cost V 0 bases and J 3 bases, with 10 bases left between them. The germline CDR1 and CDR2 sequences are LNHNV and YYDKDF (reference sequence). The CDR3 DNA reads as TGTGCCACCAGCAGAGATAGACTTTCGACAGATACGCAGTATTTT. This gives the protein CATSRDRLSTDTQYF.

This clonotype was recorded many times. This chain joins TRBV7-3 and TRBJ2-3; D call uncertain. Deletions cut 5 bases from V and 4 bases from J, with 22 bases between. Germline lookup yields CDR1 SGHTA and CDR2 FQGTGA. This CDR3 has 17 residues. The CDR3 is CASSENGLGLSADTQYF. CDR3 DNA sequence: TGTGCCAGCAGCGAAAACGGTCTCGGCTTAAGCGCAGATACGCAGTATTTT.

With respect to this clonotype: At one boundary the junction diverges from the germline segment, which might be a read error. The CDR3 here is CASSPMDRDGERFF. As DNA, the CDR3 is TGTGCCAGCTCACCTATGGACAGGGATGGTGAGCGGTTCTTC. V usage is TRBV18 and J usage is TRBJ2-1; TRBD1 matches 8 bases. The CDR3 covers 14 residues. The germline V gene encodes CDR1 KGHSH and CDR2 LQKENI.

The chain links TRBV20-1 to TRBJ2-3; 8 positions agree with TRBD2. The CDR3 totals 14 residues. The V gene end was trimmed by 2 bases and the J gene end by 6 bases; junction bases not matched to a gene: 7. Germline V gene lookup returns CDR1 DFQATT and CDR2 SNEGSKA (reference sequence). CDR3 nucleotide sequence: TGCAGTGCTAGACCGGTAGCGGGGTGGGATACGCAGTATTTT. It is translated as CSARPVAGWDTQYF.

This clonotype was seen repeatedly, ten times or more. CDR3 amino acids: CASSPLPGGNYGYTF. CDR3 bases: TGTGCCAGCAGCCCCCTCCCCGGGGGAAACTATGGCTACACCTTC. The chain couples TRBV7-6 to TRBJ1-2, with a tentative D call TRBD1 (5 bases). The CDR3 spans 15 residues. Germline CDR1 and CDR2: SGHVS and FNYEAQ. Trimming pared 5 bases from V and 2 bases from J, leaving 15 bases between.

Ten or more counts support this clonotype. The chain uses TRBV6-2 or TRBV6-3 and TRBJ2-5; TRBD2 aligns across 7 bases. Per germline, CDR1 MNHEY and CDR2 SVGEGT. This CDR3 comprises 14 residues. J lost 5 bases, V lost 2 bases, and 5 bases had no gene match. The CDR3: CASSYGGRKETQYF. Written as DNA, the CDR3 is TGTGCCAGCAGTTACGGCGGGAGAAAGGAGACCCAGTACTTC.

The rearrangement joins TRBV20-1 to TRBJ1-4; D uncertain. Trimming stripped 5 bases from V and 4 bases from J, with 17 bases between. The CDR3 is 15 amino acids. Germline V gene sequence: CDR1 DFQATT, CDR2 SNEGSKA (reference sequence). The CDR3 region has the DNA TGCAGTGCTTCAACGTCGGGTGGCGGTAATGAAAAACTGTTTTTT. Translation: CSASTSGGGNEKLFF.

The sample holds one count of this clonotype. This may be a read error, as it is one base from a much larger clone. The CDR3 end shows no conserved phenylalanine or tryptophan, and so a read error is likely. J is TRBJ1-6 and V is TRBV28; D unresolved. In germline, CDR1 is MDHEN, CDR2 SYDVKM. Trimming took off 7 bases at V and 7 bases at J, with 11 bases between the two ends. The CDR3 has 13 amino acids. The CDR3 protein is CASTPHHNSPLHL. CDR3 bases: TGTGCCAGCACCCCCCACCACAATTCACCCCTCCACTTG.

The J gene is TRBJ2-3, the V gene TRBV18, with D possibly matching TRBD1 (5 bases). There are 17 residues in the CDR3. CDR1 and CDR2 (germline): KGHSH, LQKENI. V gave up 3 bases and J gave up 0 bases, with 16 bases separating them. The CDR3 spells CASSPYIDGASTDTQYF. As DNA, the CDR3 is TGTGCCAGCTCACCGTACATTGATGGGGCTAGCACAGATACGCAGTATTTT.

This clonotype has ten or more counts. The CDR3 DNA follows: TGTGCCAGCAGCGTAGACGGCGCAGATACGCAGTATTTT. It translates to CASSVDGADTQYF. The rearrangement joins TRBV9 to TRBJ2-3; no definite D call. Trimming removed 0 bases from V and 4 bases from J, with 6 bases in between. Germline-derived CDR1 and CDR2 are SGDLS and YYNGEE. This CDR3 has 13 residues.

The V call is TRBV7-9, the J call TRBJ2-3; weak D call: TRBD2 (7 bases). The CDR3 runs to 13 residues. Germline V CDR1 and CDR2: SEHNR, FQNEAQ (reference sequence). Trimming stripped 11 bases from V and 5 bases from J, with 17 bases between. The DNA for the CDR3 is TGTGCCGGACAGAGCGGGGTAGGAGATACGCAGTATTTT. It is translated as CAGQSGVGDTQYF.

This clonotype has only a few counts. The CDR3, as DNA: TGTGCCAGCAGCCAAGAGCGCGGCTCTGTGGGCAATCAGCCCCAGCATTTT. This sequence encodes CASSQERGSVGNQPQHF. This sequence joins TRBV3-1 and TRBJ1-5; no clear D. The CDR3 extends over 17 amino acids. Germline V gene data show CDR1 as LGHDT and CDR2 as YNNKEL (reference sequence). V was trimmed by 0 bases and J by 2 bases, leaving 14 bases between them.

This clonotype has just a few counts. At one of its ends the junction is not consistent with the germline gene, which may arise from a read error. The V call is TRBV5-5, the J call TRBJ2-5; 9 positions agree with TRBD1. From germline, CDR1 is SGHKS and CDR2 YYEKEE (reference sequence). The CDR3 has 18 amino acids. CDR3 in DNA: TGCGCCAGCAGCCCACGGGGCTTACAGGGGGCAATTGGGGAGACCCAGTACTTC. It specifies CASSPRGLQGAIGETQYF. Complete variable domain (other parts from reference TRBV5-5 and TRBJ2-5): DAGVTQSPTHLIKTRGQQVTLRCSPISGHKSVSWYQQVLGQGPQFIFQYYEKEERGRGNFPDRFSARQFPNYSSELNVNALLLGDSALYLCASSPRGLQGAIGETQYFGPGTRLLVL.

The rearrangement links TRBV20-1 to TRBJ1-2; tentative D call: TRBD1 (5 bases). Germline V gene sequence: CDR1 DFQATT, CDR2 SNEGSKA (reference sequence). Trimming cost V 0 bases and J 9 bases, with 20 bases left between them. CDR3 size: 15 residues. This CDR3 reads CSARDLRQGLWSYTF. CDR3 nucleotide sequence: TGCAGTGCTAGAGATCTTCGGCAGGGCCTTTGGAGCTACACCTTC.

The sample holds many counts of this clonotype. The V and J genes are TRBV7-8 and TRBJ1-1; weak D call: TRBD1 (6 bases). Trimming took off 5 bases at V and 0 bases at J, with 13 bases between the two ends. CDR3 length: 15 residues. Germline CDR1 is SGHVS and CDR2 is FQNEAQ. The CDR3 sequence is CASSPRQELNTEAFF. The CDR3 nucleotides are TGTGCCAGCAGCCCTCGACAGGAACTGAACACTGAAGCTTTCTTT.

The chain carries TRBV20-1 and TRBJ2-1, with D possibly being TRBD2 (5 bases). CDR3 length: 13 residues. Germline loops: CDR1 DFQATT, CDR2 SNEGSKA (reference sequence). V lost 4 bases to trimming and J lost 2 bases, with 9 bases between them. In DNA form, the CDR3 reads TGCAGTGCTAACGGGATCACCTACAATGAGCAGTTCTTC. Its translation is CSANGITYNEQFF.

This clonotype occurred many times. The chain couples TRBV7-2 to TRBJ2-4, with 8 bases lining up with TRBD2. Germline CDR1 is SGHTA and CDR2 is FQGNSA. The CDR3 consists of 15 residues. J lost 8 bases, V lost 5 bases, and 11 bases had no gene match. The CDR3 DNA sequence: TGTGCCAGCAGCCCCCGCTCGGGGACTAGTCACATTCAGTACTTC. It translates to CASSPRSGTSHIQYF.